This is a list of T cell receptor beta chains from one sample in a study of T cell responses to AZD1222 COVID-19 vaccine. Profiled with immunoSEQ multiplex PCR; TCRdb holds only in-frame clones, not every one. The sample lists more than 100,000 clones, around 85% occurring once. The sample was peripheral blood, taken on day 0 of AZD1222 vaccination. Receptor source: an adult in good health. CDR3s include the opening cysteine and the closing phenylalanine or tryptophan. The D gene is left open where the match is weak. The size of a clone is reported for some rows only, either as once, few or many, or as a class for expanded clones.

clone size	D gene	V gene	J gene	CDR3 DNA	CDR3 protein
-	-	TRBV5-6	TRBJ2-1	TGTGCCAGCAGCTTGGACCGGGGGGCCAGCTCCTACAATGAGCAGTTCTTC	CASSLDRGASSYNEQFF
-	-	TRBV7-9	TRBJ1-3	TGTGCCAACCAGGGGTCTACTGGAAACACCATATATTTT	CANQGSTGNTIYF
many	-	TRBV4-3	TRBJ1-1	TGCGCCAGCAGCCTCACTGACAGCTTCCCTGAAGCTTTCTTT	CASSLTDSFPEAFF
-	-	TRBV11-2	TRBJ2-3	TGTGCCAGCAGCTCCCTCTATGGGGGCCTCACAGATACGCAGTATTTT	CASSSLYGGLTDTQYF
-	-	TRBV5-6	TRBJ1-2	TGTGCCAGCAGCTTTGGAGGAACGGCCCAGGGTACTAATGGCTACACCTTC	CASSFGGTAQGTNGYTF
few	-	TRBV28	TRBJ1-1	TGTGCCAGCAGTTTGGGGCGGAGGCTCACTGAAGCTTTCTTT	CASSLGRRLTEAFF
-	-	TRBV9	TRBJ2-7	TGTGCCAGCAGCCGGGTGGAGGGTGGCGAGCAGTACTTC	CASSRVEGGEQYF
-	TRBD1	TRBV5-6	TRBJ1-1	TGTGCCAGCTCAGGGAGGGGGCGTGATGGGACTGAAGCTTTCTTT	CASSGRGRDGTEAFF
-	-	TRBV10-3	TRBJ2-3	TGTGCCATTGGGGGGCGGGGAACGGCAGATACGCAGTATTTT	CAIGGRGTADTQYF
-	TRBD2	TRBV19	TRBJ2-1	TGTGCCAGTAGTAGGGGCGGGGGTTCCTACAATGAGCAGTTCTTC	CASSRGGGSYNEQFF
-	TRBD1	TRBV5-4	TRBJ2-7	TGTGCCAGCAGCTTGGGACAGGGGAACTACGAGCAGTACTTC	CASSLGQGNYEQYF
-	-	TRBV20-1	TRBJ1-1	TGCAGTGCTGCTGGCCACACTGAAGCTTTCTTT	CSAAGHTEAFF
once	TRBD1	TRBV20-1	TRBJ1-2	TGCAGTGCTAGTGAGGGGGGACAGGCGTTCCACTATGGCTACACCTTC	CSASEGGQAFHYGYTF
-	TRBD2	TRBV11-3	TRBJ2-3	TGTGCCAGCAGCTTAGTCCCGGGACTAGGGGCAGATACGCAGTATTTT	CASSLVPGLGADTQYF
-	TRBD1	TRBV2	TRBJ2-7	TGTGCCAGCAGGTGGGGACAGGGTGGGGGATACGAGCAGTACTTC	CASRWGQGGGYEQYF
-	TRBD1	TRBV19	TRBJ2-1	TGTGCCAGTAGTCCCTCGACAGGGGCAGAGCAGTTCTTC	CASSPSTGAEQFF
-	-	TRBV7-2	TRBJ2-6	TGTGCCAGCAGCTTAGACTCTGGGGCCAACGTCCTGACTTTC	CASSLDSGANVLTF
-	TRBD2	TRBV28	TRBJ2-3	TGTGCCAGCAGTTTAGGCCCCTGGGCGGGGGGGAGCACAGATACGCAGTATTTT	CASSLGPWAGGSTDTQYF
-	-	TRBV10-1	TRBJ2-2	TGCGCCAGCAGTGTTGGGTTTGACACCGGGGAGCTGTTTTTT	CASSVGFDTGELFF
-	-	TRBV14	TRBJ1-4	TGTGCCAGCAGCCTCGACGATCCGGTTCACCCTGAAAAACTGTTTTTT	CASSLDDPVHPEKLFF
-	-	TRBV5-1	TRBJ1-1	TGCGCCAGCAGCTTGGCCGCCGGACGGGGGAACACTGAAGCTTTCTTT	CASSLAAGRGNTEAFF
-	-	TRBV28	TRBJ1-2	TGTGCCAGCAGTTCTCAGGGGATCGACTATGGCTACACCTTC	CASSSQGIDYGYTF
-	-	TRBV6-4	TRBJ1-2	TGTGCCAGCAGTGACTCGCTACAGTACTATGGCTACACCTTC	CASSDSLQYYGYTF
-	-	TRBV28	TRBJ2-7	TGTGCCAGCAGTGCCCCTGTATGGACTCCACACTCCTACGAGCAGTACTTC	CASSAPVWTPHSYEQYF
-	-	TRBV9	TRBJ2-5	TGTGCCAGCAGCGTAGTAGAGGAAGAGACCCAGTACTTC	CASSVVEEETQYF
-	-	TRBV6-2/TRBV6-3	TRBJ1-5	TGTGCCAGCAGTTCCGCGACACCCGACCATCCACAGCCCCAGCATTTT	CASSSATPDHPQPQHF
-	TRBD2	TRBV4-2	TRBJ2-1	TGTGCCAGCAGGGTGACTAGCGACAACAATGAGCAGTTCTTC	CASRVTSDNNEQFF
few	-	TRBV19	TRBJ1-5	TGTGCCAGTAACGTGGGATTGAGCAATCAGCCCCAGCATTTT	CASNVGLSNQPQHF
few	TRBD1	TRBV12-3/TRBV12-4	TRBJ2-7	TGTGCCAGCAGCCCCACAGGGGCCCACGAGCAGTACTTC	CASSPTGAHEQYF
once	-	TRBV19	TRBJ1-5	TGTGCCAGTAGTATGGGGCAGGCAGGGGATCAGCCCCAGCATTTT	CASSMGQAGDQPQHF